This T cell receptor (beta chain) was sequenced for a study of cytomegalovirus exposure and HLA in healthy donors. The PCR was carried out with 60 Vbeta primers and 13 Jbeta primers. Sequencing used immunoSEQ multiplex PCR; TCRdb keeps in-frame clones, though not all of them. Its table records tens of thousands of clones. The TCR was taken from a middle-aged man in good health and CMV-seronegative. The specimen sequenced was PBMCs.

In DNA, the CDR3 is TGTGCCAGCAGTGAAGGGCAGAACTATAATTCACCCCTCCACTTT. Residues: CASSEGQNYNSPLHF. The chain carries TRBV6-1 and TRBJ1-6; no firm D call. Germline V lookup: CDR1 MNHNS, CDR2 SASEGT. The length of the CDR3 is 15 residues. The V and J ends lost 1 base and 3 bases respectively, with 7 bases between them.